This TCR beta chain originates from a study of patients and donors after allogeneic stem cell transplantation (dated by TCRdb to 2018 to 2021). Library method: RT-PCR. The sequencer was a NextSeq 550. TCRdb itself trimmed the public reads at Q25 with fastp, ran MiXCR and retained productive beta chains. Rows are unified per CDR3 protein, each entry keeping the most common DNA and genes. This sample holds about 74,000 distinct CDR3 sequences; around 27% were observed only once. The top ten constitute around 27% of the sample. From the cysteine up to the phenylalanine, the CDR3 has a length of 16 residues. The DNA shown is the 48-base CDR3, in frame from base 1. About this clonotype itself: Its antigen is not yet known. Within one base of it there is no much larger clone, and no base qualities were kept.

This sequence uses TRBV21-1 and TRBJ1-5; the table's D call of TRBD1 was not tested on the DNA. TRBV21-1 is termed a pseudogene. The sample was blood, either unsorted or a sorted T cell fraction (not recorded which). The origin of this receptor is a human donor who was either an allogeneic HSCT recipient or a stem cell or donor lymphocyte infusion donor (not recorded which). It is not recorded whose cells these are; they may come from a transplant donor. In nucleotides, the sequence is TGTGCCAGCATCCAAGCATGGGGGCGGATGGATCAGCCCCAGCATTTT. Its translation reads: CASIQAWGRMDQPQHF.